This TCR beta chain was observed in a study of tissue T cells after allogeneic stem cell transplantation. A word on this clone: Its antigen is unknown. Here the gene names and germline are mouse. The CDR3 is cut off 1 residue early in the read; its end comes from the germline J gene.

The assay was immunoSEQ multiplex PCR, and TCRdb's table has in-frame clones only and misses some. The data contain roughly 9,500 clones, 40% to 55% of them seen just once; the ten biggest clones take up around 7%. The time point: mouse harvest day 7 after allogeneic transplant. Tail vein injection delivered 10^7 T-cell-depleted bone marrow cells and 10^6 splenic CD5+ T cells. Study outcomes and limitations: The study did not identify alloreactive or antigen-specific tissue TCRs, and some clones might be persisting host cells. In patients and mice, blood and spleen missed much of tissue repertoire. Sampling depth was limited, and the cohort was small and clinically varied. Anatomically similar tissues had similar TCR repertoires within each patient.

CDR1 KGHPV and CDR2 FQNQEV come from the germline V gene (reference sequence). CDR3 size: 13 residues. The ends were cut back, 7 bases at V and 4 bases at J, with 13 bases in the middle. The chain couples TRBV26 to TRBJ1-1; D might be TRBD1 (6 bases). Material for sequencing was gut tissue. The clonotype originates from a female BALB/c mouse given C57BL/6 T cells with graft-versus-host disease after an allogeneic hematopoietic cell transplant. CDR3 protein: CASTAGVGTEVFF. The CDR3 bases that were read are TGTGCCAGCACGGCAGGGGTAGGCACAGAAGTCTTC.